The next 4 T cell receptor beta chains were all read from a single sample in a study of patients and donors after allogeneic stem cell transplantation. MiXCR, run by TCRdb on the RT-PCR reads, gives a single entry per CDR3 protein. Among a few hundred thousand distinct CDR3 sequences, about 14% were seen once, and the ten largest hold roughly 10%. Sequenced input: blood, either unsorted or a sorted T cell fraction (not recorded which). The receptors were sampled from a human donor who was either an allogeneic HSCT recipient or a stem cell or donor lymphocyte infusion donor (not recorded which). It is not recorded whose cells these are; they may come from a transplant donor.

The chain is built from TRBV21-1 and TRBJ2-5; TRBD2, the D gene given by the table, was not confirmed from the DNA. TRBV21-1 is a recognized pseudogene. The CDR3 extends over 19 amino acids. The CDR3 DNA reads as TGTGCCAGCAGCTCCACCCTCCGCGAAAACCCGCGGGGGGAAGAGACCCAGTACTTC. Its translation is CASSSTLRENPRGEETQYF.

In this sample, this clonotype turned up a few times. The CDR3 nucleotides are TGCAGTGCATCCCTCGGCCCAAATGAAAAACTGTTTTTT. Its protein is CSASLGPNEKLFF. The V and J genes are TRBV20-1 and TRBJ1-4; the D is unclear. Germline-derived CDR1 and CDR2 are DFQATT and SNEGSKA (reference sequence). CDR3 length: 13 residues. V was trimmed by 6 bases and J by 5 bases, leaving 13 bases between them.

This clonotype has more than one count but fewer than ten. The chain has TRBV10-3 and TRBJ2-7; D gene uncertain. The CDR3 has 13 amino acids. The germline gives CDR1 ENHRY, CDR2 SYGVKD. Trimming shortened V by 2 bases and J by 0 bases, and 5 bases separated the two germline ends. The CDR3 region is CAISEAFSYEQYF. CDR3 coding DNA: TGTGCCATCAGTGAGGCGTTCTCCTACGAGCAGTACTTC.

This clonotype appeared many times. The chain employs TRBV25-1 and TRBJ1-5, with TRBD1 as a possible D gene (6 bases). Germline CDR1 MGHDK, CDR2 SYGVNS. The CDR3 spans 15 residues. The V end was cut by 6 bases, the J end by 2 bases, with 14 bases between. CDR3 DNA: TGTGCCAGCAGAGAAGCAGGGGTCGGCAATCAGCCCCAGCATTTT. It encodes CASREAGVGNQPQHF.